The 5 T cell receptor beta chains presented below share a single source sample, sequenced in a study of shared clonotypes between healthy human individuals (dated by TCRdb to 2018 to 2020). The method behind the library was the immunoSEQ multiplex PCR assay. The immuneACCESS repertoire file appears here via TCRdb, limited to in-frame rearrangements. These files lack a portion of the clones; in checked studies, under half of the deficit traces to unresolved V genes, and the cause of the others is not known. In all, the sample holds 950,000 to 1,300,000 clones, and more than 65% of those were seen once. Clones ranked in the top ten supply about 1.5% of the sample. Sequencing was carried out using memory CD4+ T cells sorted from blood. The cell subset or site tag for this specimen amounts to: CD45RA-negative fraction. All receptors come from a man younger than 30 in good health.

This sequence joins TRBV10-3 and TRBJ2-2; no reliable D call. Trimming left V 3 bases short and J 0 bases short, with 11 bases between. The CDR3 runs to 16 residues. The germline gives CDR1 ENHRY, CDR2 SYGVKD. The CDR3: CAISEGKISNTGELFF. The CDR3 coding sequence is TGTGCCATCAGTGAAGGAAAGATATCGAACACCGGGGAGCTGTTTTTT.

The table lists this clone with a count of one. CDR3 loop: CSTRGTTNTGELFF. CDR3 coding DNA: TGCAGCACCAGGGGGACAACGAACACCGGGGAGCTGTTTTTT. The rearrangement joins TRBV29-1 to TRBJ2-2; TRBD1 aligns across 7 bases. Germline trimming cut 8 bases from V and 0 bases from J; bases unmatched to any gene: 6. In germline, CDR1 is SQVTM, CDR2 ANQGSEA. The CDR3 contains 14 residues.

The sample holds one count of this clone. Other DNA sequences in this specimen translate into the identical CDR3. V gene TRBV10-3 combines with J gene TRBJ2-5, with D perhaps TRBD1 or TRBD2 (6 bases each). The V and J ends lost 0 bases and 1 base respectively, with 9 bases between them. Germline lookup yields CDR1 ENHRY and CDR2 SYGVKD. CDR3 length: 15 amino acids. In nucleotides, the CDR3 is TGTGCCATCAGTGAGTCGGGGGGCCTCCAAGAGACCCAGTACTTC. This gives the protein CAISESGGLQETQYF.

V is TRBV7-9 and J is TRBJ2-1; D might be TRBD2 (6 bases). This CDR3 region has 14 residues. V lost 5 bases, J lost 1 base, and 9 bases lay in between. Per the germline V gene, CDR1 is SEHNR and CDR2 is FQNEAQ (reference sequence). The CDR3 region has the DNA TGTGCCAGCAGCGGAGGGATGTCCTACAATGAGCAGTTCTTC. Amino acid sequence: CASSGGMSYNEQFF.

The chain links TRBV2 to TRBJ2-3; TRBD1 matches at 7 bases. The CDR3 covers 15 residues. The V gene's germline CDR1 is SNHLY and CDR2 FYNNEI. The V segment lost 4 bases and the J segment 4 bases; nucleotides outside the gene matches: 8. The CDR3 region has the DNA TGTGCCAGCAGTGGTCAGACAGGGAGTTCAGATACGCAGTATTTT. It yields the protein CASSGQTGSSDTQYF.